Below, 10 T cell receptor beta chains from the same sample are listed, as sequenced in a study of response to subunit inactivated influenza vaccine. TCRdb processed the RT-PCR reads anew with MiXCR; each CDR3 protein has one entry. Here the sample spans fewer than 200,000 distinct CDR3 sequences, around 9% being singletons. This material consisted of non-naive T cells sorted from PBMCs, taken on the day of vaccination. These receptors were collected from a man aged 50 to 59 who received an inactivated influenza vaccine.

Of note for this clonotype: This is likely a read error, given that the CDR3 carries no conserved phenylalanine or tryptophan at its end. The chain combines TRBV11-2 with TRBJ2-4, with TRBD2 identical over 13 bases. The CDR3 contains 18 residues. Germline V gene data show CDR1 as SGHAT and CDR2 as FQNNGV. V shed 5 bases and J 0 bases; nucleotides not matched to a gene: 7. CDR3 nucleotides: TGTGCCAGCAGCCTCGGGACTAGCGGGAAATTAGCCAAAAACATTCAGTACCTC. Protein product: CASSLGTSGKLAKNIQYL.

The chain links TRBV5-1 to TRBJ2-5; tentatively, D is TRBD1 (6 bases). V dropped 4 bases and J dropped 3 bases, with 10 bases sitting between them. This CDR3 comprises 13 residues. Germline V gives CDR1 SGHRS, CDR2 YFSETQ. The CDR3 DNA sequence: TGCGCCAGCAGCAAGGACAGTAAAGAGACCCAGTACTTC. Its translation: CASSKDSKETQYF.

This clonotype was detected only a few times. The V call is TRBV4-3, the J call TRBJ2-1; 11 positions agree with TRBD2. V lost 4 bases and J lost 6; bases outside the gene matches: 11. CDR3 length: 17 amino acids. Germline CDR1 is LGHNA and CDR2 is YSLEER. CDR3 coding DNA: TGCGCCAGCAGCCCCCAAAGTAGCGGGAGGGCCCTCAATGAGCAGTTCTTC. It specifies CASSPQSSGRALNEQFF.

Only a few counts were recorded for this clonotype. The chain recombines TRBV5-5 with TRBJ2-3; D gene uncertain. The V and J ends lost 5 bases and 2 bases respectively, with 15 bases between them. Germline-derived CDR1 and CDR2 are SGHKS and YYEKEE (reference sequence). CDR3 length: 15 amino acids. The CDR3 here is CASSQSTRHTDTQYF. DNA for the CDR3: TGTGCCAGCAGTCAATCGACACGCCACACAGATACGCAGTATTTT. Full variable domain (remainder filled in from reference TRBV5-5 and TRBJ2-3): DAGVTQSPTHLIKTRGQQVTLRCSPISGHKSVSWYQQVLGQGPQFIFQYYEKEERGRGNFPDRFSARQFPNYSSELNVNALLLGDSALYLCASSQSTRHTDTQYFGPGTRLTVL.

There are a few counts of this clonotype. The rearrangement joins TRBV5-5 to TRBJ2-7, with a weak D call TRBD2 (5 bases). V shed 6 bases and J shed 2 bases, with 15 bases lying between them. CDR1 and CDR2 (germline): SGHKS, YYEKEE (reference sequence). CDR3 size: 14 residues. CDR3 protein: CASTPFSGPYEQYF. The CDR3, as DNA: TGTGCCAGCACTCCGTTCAGCGGACCCTACGAGCAGTACTTC.

At least ten counts were recorded for this clonotype. The V call is TRBV12-3 or TRBV12-4, the J call TRBJ2-7, with D hard to call. The CDR3 contains 14 residues. The V gene lost 2 bases and the J gene lost 3 bases, with 11 bases spanning the gap. The CDR3 is CASSLSSPDYEQYF. The CDR3 coding sequence is TGTGCCAGCAGTTTATCCTCACCGGACTACGAGCAGTACTTC.

V gene TRBV12-3 or TRBV12-4 combines with J gene TRBJ1-6, with a weak D call TRBD1 (6 bases). CDR3 length: 19 amino acids. Trimming removed 10 bases from V and 4 bases from J, with 29 bases in between. CDR3: CAIIEGQLTSETYNSPLHF. The DNA for the CDR3 is TGTGCCATCATTGAAGGACAGTTAACCTCTGAGACTTATAATTCACCCCTCCACTTT.

This clonotype has at least ten counts. This chain joins TRBV20-1 and TRBJ2-3, with D perhaps being TRBD1 or TRBD2 (5 bases each). Germline V gives CDR1 DFQATT, CDR2 SNEGSKA (reference sequence). V was shortened by 5 bases and J by 6 bases, with 15 bases between the two germline ends. The CDR3 is 13 amino acids. DNA for the CDR3: TGCAGTGCTGGACGGGGCCAAACGGATACGCAGTATTTT. This codes for CSAGRGQTDTQYF.

This clonotype was counted a single time. The chain employs TRBV4-2 and TRBJ1-5, with 9 bases identical to TRBD1. The V gene's germline CDR1 is LGHNA and CDR2 YNFKEQ. This CDR3 has 16 residues. After removal of 2 bases from V and 4 bases from J, the junction contained 6 bases not matched to a gene. DNA of the CDR3: TGTGCCAGCAGCCAAAGATCGGACAGGGGAAATCAGCCCCAGCATTTT. It codes for CASSQRSDRGNQPQHF.

This clonotype was observed many times. The chain uses TRBV5-1 and TRBJ2-5; D perhaps matches TRBD2 (6 bases). With 2 bases removed from V and 5 bases from J, the gap between germline ends came to 16 bases. The CDR3 is made up of 15 amino acids. From germline, CDR1 is SGHRS and CDR2 YFSETQ. The CDR3 here is CASSFQAEGKETQYF. The CDR3 DNA reads as TGCGCCAGCAGCTTTCAGGCGGAGGGGAAGGAGACCCAGTACTTC.